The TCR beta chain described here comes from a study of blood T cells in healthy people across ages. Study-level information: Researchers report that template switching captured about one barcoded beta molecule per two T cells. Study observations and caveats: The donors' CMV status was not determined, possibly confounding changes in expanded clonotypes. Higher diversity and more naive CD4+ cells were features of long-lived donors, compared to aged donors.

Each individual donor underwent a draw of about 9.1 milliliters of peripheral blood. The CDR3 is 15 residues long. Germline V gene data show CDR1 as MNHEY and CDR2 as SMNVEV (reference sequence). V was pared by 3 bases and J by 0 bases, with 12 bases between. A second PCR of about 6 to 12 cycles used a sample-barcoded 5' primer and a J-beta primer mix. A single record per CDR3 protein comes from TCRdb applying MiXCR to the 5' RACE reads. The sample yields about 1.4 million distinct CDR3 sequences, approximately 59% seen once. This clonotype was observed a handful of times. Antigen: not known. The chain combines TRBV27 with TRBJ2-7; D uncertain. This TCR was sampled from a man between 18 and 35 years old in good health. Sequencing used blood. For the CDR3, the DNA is TGTGCCAGCAGTTTCGGCTTCGGTAGCTCCTACGAGCAGTACTTC. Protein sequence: CASSFGFGSSYEQYF.